The 27 T cell receptor beta chains below come from one sample, sequenced in a study of cytomegalovirus exposure and HLA in healthy donors. The PCR employed 60 Vbeta primers together with 13 Jbeta primers. Clones were sequenced by immunoSEQ multiplex PCR, and TCRdb holds only the in-frame ones, with some missing. The sample contains 100,000 to 150,000 clones, roughly 70% of which appear only once. Sequenced material: PBMCs. These receptor sequences come from a woman between 50 and 59 years old in good health and CMV-seropositive.

The V and J genes are TRBV7-9 and TRBJ2-5, with a weak D call TRBD2 (6 bases). V shed 4 bases and J shed 5 bases, with 20 bases lying between them. There are 16 residues in the CDR3. CDR1 and CDR2 (germline): SEHNR, FQNEAQ (reference sequence). The chain's CDR3 is CASSSLLRGSGETQYF. The DNA for the CDR3 is TGTGCCAGCAGCTCGCTCCTGCGGGGCAGCGGGGAGACCCAGTACTTC.

This clone was seen only a few times. This chain joins TRBV2 and TRBJ2-7; 9 bases are shared with TRBD1. The J segment lost 3 bases and the V segment lost 4 bases, leaving 4 bases of the junction unmatched. Per the germline V gene, CDR1 is SNHLY and CDR2 is FYNNEI. CDR3 length: 14 amino acids. In DNA, the CDR3 is TGTGCCAGCAGTGGACAGGGGGGACTCTACGAGCAGTACTTC. It is translated as CASSGQGGLYEQYF.

CDR3 in amino acids: CSVGSRARGNSPLHF. CDR3 nucleotide sequence: TGCAGCGTTGGTTCTCGGGCCAGGGGAAATTCACCCCTCCACTTT. The chain carries TRBV29-1 and TRBJ1-6; the D gene is possibly TRBD1 (6 bases). This CDR3 is 15 amino acids long. Trimming pared 4 bases from V and 7 bases from J, leaving 17 bases between. Looked up from germline, CDR1 is SQVTM and CDR2 is ANQGSEA.

V gene TRBV4-3 combines with J gene TRBJ2-3; 7 bases align to TRBD1. Germline-derived CDR1 and CDR2 are LGHNA and YSLEER. The CDR3 consists of 14 residues. V lost 3 bases and J lost 2; bases outside the gene matches: 2. This CDR3 is CASSHQGDTDTQYF. The DNA of the CDR3 is TGCGCCAGCAGCCACCAGGGGGACACAGATACGCAGTATTTT.

This sequence joins TRBV5-4 and TRBJ2-3; 7 bases agree with TRBD1. This CDR3 is 14 amino acids long. The ends lost 4 bases at V and 2 bases at J; junction bases unmatched: 4. From germline, CDR1 is SGHNT and CDR2 YYREEE (reference sequence). In DNA, the CDR3 is TGTGCCAGCAGCGATGGACAGGACACAGATACGCAGTATTTT. It translates to CASSDGQDTDTQYF.

The rearrangement uses TRBV7-2 and TRBJ2-5, with D uncertain. CDR1 is SGHTA and CDR2 is FQGNSA in the germline V gene. V lost 5 bases and J 2 bases, leaving 3 bases between the germline ends. The CDR3 contains 11 residues. This CDR3 reads CASSIQETQYF. Written as DNA, the CDR3 is TGTGCCAGCAGCATACAAGAGACCCAGTACTTC.

The chain uses TRBV7-9 and TRBJ2-7, with D possibly matching TRBD1 (5 bases). V was pared by 4 bases and J by 7 bases, with 11 bases between. The CDR3 extends over 12 amino acids. The germline V gene encodes CDR1 SEHNR and CDR2 FQNEAQ (reference sequence). CDR3 sequence: CASSSSRVEQYF. The CDR3 DNA reads TGTGCCAGCAGCTCAAGCAGGGTTGAGCAGTACTTC. Full variable domain (remainder filled in from reference TRBV7-9 and TRBJ2-7): DTGVSQNPRHKITKRGQNVTFRCDPISEHNRLYWYRQTLGQGPEFLTYFQNEAQLEKSRLLSDRFSAERPKGSFSTLEIQRTEQGDSAMYLCASSSSRVEQYFGPGTRLTVT.

The rearrangement uses TRBV18 and TRBJ1-1; the match to TRBD1 covers 7 bases. After removal of 3 bases from V and 0 bases from J, the junction contained 10 bases not matched to a gene. This CDR3 comprises 17 residues. Germline CDR1 KGHSH, CDR2 LQKENI. In DNA, the CDR3 is TGTGCCAGCTCACCGTACCAGGGGGTTACAATGAACACTGAAGCTTTCTTT. Translated, it gives CASSPYQGVTMNTEAFF.

The chain has TRBV19 and TRBJ1-5, with 9 bases identical to TRBD1. Trimming took 5 bases from V and 5 from J; bases not matched to a gene: 7. The CDR3 sequence is 15 residues long. Germline CDR1 reads LNHDA; CDR2 reads SQIVND (reference sequence). CDR3 amino acids: CASSLWTGEDQPQHF. The DNA of the CDR3 is TGTGCCAGTAGTCTGTGGACAGGGGAGGATCAGCCCCAGCATTTT.

This clone came up a few times. The CDR3 is CASSPLGQGAMNTEAFF. The CDR3 region has the DNA TGTGCCAGCAGTCCCCTCGGACAGGGGGCAATGAACACTGAAGCTTTCTTT. This chain uses TRBV27 with TRBJ1-1; TRBD1 matches at 11 bases. Trimming removed 5 bases from V and 0 bases from J; junction bases left unmatched: 8. The germline gives CDR1 MNHEY, CDR2 SMNVEV (reference sequence). The CDR3 loop spans 17 amino acids.

J is TRBJ2-7 and V is TRBV11-1; D ambiguous. This CDR3 spans 14 amino acids. V was cut by 1 base and J by 4 bases, with 11 bases left in between. From germline, CDR1 is SGHAT and CDR2 FQDESV (reference sequence). The CDR3 nucleotides are TGTGCCAGCAGCTTAGGGCTAGAATCTTACGAGCAGTACTTC. Translating gives CASSLGLESYEQYF.

This rearrangement joins TRBV9 to TRBJ2-7; 11 bases fit TRBD2. The CDR3 consists of 17 residues. V lost 4 bases, J lost 2 bases, and 11 bases stayed unmatched. Germline V lookup: CDR1 SGDLS, CDR2 YYNGEE. CDR3 region: CASSPTLGTSGTYEQYF. The CDR3 bases are TGTGCCAGCAGCCCGACACTGGGGACTAGCGGAACCTACGAGCAGTACTTC.

This clone was detected only a few times. The rearrangement links TRBV18 to TRBJ2-3; 7 positions match TRBD1. In germline, CDR1 is KGHSH, CDR2 LQKENI. The CDR3 runs to 13 residues. Germline trimming cut 5 bases from V and 5 bases from J; bases unmatched to any gene: 4. The CDR3 protein is CASSSGQEDTQYF. CDR3 DNA: TGTGCCAGCTCAAGTGGACAGGAAGATACGCAGTATTTT.

The gene calls are TRBV28 and TRBJ1-4; D unresolved. The germline gives CDR1 MDHEN, CDR2 SYDVKM. The V end was cut by 2 bases, the J end by 5 bases, with 15 bases between. The CDR3 has 16 residues. The CDR3 bases are TGTGCCAGCAGTTTAACCGAACTGGGAGCAAATGAAAAACTGTTTTTT. Residues: CASSLTELGANEKLFF. The whole variable domain, filled in from reference TRBV28 and TRBJ1-4, reads DVKVTQSSRYLVKRTGEKVFLECVQDMDHENMFWYRQDPGLGLRLIYFSYDVKMKEKGDIPEGYSVSREKKERFSLILESASTNQTSMYLCASSLTELGANEKLFFGSGTQLSVL.

This clone came up a few times. The V and J genes are TRBV6-5 and TRBJ1-5; 8 bases are a match to TRBD1. V shed 5 bases and J 7 bases; nucleotides not matched to a gene: 7. Germline assignment: CDR1 MNHEY and CDR2 SVGAGI. This CDR3 comprises 14 residues. CDR3 sequence reads: CASSVQGAKQPQHF. The CDR3 nucleotides are TGTGCCAGCAGTGTTCAGGGGGCCAAGCAGCCCCAGCATTTT.

V gene TRBV10-3 combines with J gene TRBJ1-4, with TRBD1 as a possible D gene (5 bases). V gave up 8 bases and J gave up 7 bases, with 17 bases separating them. The germline V gene has CDR1 ENHRY and CDR2 SYGVKD. The CDR3 length is 14 residues. The DNA for the CDR3 is TGTGCCATCGGCTACCAGGGATCCGGTGAAAAACTGTTTTTT. Amino acids: CAIGYQGSGEKLFF.

V is TRBV7-2 and J is TRBJ2-7, with TRBD2 identical over 9 bases. The J segment lost 0 bases and the V segment lost 1 base, leaving 4 bases of the junction unmatched. Germline V gene sequence: CDR1 SGHTA, CDR2 FQGNSA. The length of the CDR3 is 16 residues. CDR3 sequence (DNA): TGTGCCAGCAGCTTAGGGGGTAGCGGGAGCTCCTACGAGCAGTACTTC. Its protein is CASSLGGSGSSYEQYF.

The rearrangement uses TRBV30 and TRBJ1-5; 10 nucleotides align to TRBD1. Germline V lookup: CDR1 GTSNPN, CDR2 SVGIG (reference sequence). This CDR3 comprises 16 residues. The junction had 10 bases not matched to a gene; V was cut back by 2 bases and J by 6 bases. CDR3 nucleotide sequence: TGTGCCTGGAGTCCAATGGACAGGGGGAACGGTCAGCCCCAGCATTTT. Protein product: CAWSPMDRGNGQPQHF. Full variable domain (missing parts from reference TRBV30 and TRBJ1-5): SQTIHQWPATLVQPVGSPLSLECTVEGTSNPNLYWYRQAAGRGLQLLFYSVGIGQISSEVPQNLSASRPQDRQFILSSKKLLLSDSGFYLCAWSPMDRGNGQPQHFGDGTRLSIL.

The chain carries TRBV19 and TRBJ2-3; possible D gene TRBD1, 5 bases. Trimming left V 6 bases short and J 0 bases short, with 10 bases between. This CDR3 is built from 14 residues. CDR1 and CDR2 from the germline V gene are LNHDA and SQIVND (reference sequence). The CDR3 DNA follows: TGTGCCAGTAGACCACAGGTGAGCACAGATACGCAGTATTTT. This encodes CASRPQVSTDTQYF.

The V gene is TRBV7-6, the J gene TRBJ1-3; D ambiguous. This CDR3 spans 15 amino acids. With 0 bases removed from V and 1 base from J, the gap between germline ends came to 7 bases. Germline V lookup: CDR1 SGHVS, CDR2 FNYEAQ. This CDR3 is CASSLAAGSGNTIYF. CDR3 coding DNA: TGTGCCAGCAGCTTAGCCGCGGGTTCTGGAAACACCATATATTTT.

The J gene is TRBJ2-5, the V gene TRBV4-3; a possible D gene is TRBD2 (5 bases). The V gene's germline CDR1 is LGHNA and CDR2 YSLEER. V shed 4 bases and J shed 5 bases, with 11 bases lying between them. The CDR3 has 13 amino acids. CDR3 DNA sequence: TGCGCCAGCAGCCCGACGGGATTGGAGACCCAGTACTTC. This codes for CASSPTGLETQYF.

This CDR3 is CASSMGTGSSYEQYF. The CDR3, as DNA: TGTGCCAGTAGTATGGGGACTGGGAGCTCCTACGAGCAGTACTTC. The rearrangement uses TRBV19 and TRBJ2-7; a weak D match, TRBD2 (6 bases). V was shortened by 3 bases and J by 0 bases, with 12 bases between the two germline ends. This CDR3 spans 15 amino acids. The germline gives CDR1 LNHDA, CDR2 SQIVND (reference sequence).

V is TRBV10-3 and J is TRBJ1-6, with D possibly TRBD1 on 6 matching bases. Germline V gives CDR1 ENHRY, CDR2 SYGVKD. The V end was cut by 2 bases, the J end by 6 bases, with 11 bases between. This CDR3 has 15 amino acids. The CDR3 region is CAISEQDSFNSPLHF. DNA of the CDR3: TGTGCCATCAGTGAGCAGGACAGCTTTAATTCACCCCTCCACTTT.

V usage is TRBV5-4 and J usage is TRBJ1-4; perhaps TRBD1 as D (6 bases). CDR3 length: 15 amino acids. Trimming pared 0 bases from V and 8 bases from J, leaving 14 bases between. The germline gives CDR1 SGHNT, CDR2 YYREEE (reference sequence). CDR3 DNA sequence: TGTGCCAGCAGCTTGGCCGGTCAGGGGAACGAAAAACTGTTTTTT. Amino acid sequence: CASSLAGQGNEKLFF.

The V gene is TRBV15, the J gene TRBJ2-3, with D possibly being TRBD1 (5 bases). Per the germline V gene, CDR1 is LNHNV and CDR2 is YYDKDF (reference sequence). With 5 bases removed from V and 4 bases from J, the gap between germline ends came to 13 bases. This CDR3 spans 14 amino acids. The DNA of the CDR3 is TGTGCCACCAGCGGACAAGCCTTATCAGATACGCAGTATTTT. It translates to CATSGQALSDTQYF.

The V call is TRBV4-1, the J call TRBJ1-1; no reliable D call. The CDR3 length is 14 residues. Germline lookup yields CDR1 MGHRA and CDR2 YSYEKL. Deletions cut 0 bases from V and 4 bases from J, with 9 bases between. The CDR3 nucleotides read TGCGCCAGCAGCCAAGAAATCCTGCGCACTGAAGCTTTCTTT. As protein: CASSQEILRTEAFF.

As DNA, the CDR3 is TGTGCCAGCAGCTCCAAGGGAGGCGGTCTCGAGCAGTTCTTC. Amino acid sequence: CASSSKGGGLEQFF. This chain connects TRBV7-2 to TRBJ2-1; a possible D gene is TRBD2 (6 bases). This CDR3 is built from 14 residues. Germline assignment: CDR1 SGHTA and CDR2 FQGNSA. Trimming cost V 4 bases and J 10 bases, with 17 bases left between them. Looking up the rest from reference TRBV7-2 and TRBJ2-1 gives the full variable domain: GAGVSQSPSNKVTEKGKDVELRCDPISGHTALYWYRQSLGQGLEFLIYFQGNSAPDKSGLPSDRFSAERTGGSVSTLTIQRTQQEDSAVYLCASSSKGGGLEQFFGPGTRLTVL.